This T cell receptor beta chain originates from a study of T-cell reconstitution after alpha-beta-depleted transplantation in children. This sample's TCRbeta library carried unique molecular identifier barcodes. TCRdb fed the PCR reads into MiXCR, producing one record per CDR3 protein. The repertoire includes about a million distinct CDR3 sequences, roughly 29% of them detected once, and over 25% sits in the top ten. The CDR3 consists of 13 residues. Trimming shortened V by 0 bases and J by 7 bases, and 10 bases separated the two germline ends. CDR1 and CDR2 from the germline V gene are GTSNPN and SVGIG (reference sequence).

The V and J genes are TRBV30 and TRBJ1-5, with no clear D. This sequence originates from a boy less than two years old who had a stem cell transplant for SCID, so the T cells may come from the graft donor. The material sequenced was PBMCs, mostly from graft donor cells, taken 360 days after TCRalphabeta/CD19-depleted stem cell transplant. CDR3 bases: TGTGCCTGGAGTGTAACGGTAGGACAGCCCCAGCATTTT. Translation: CAWSVTVGQPQHF.